A selection of T cell receptor beta chains follows, all from one sample in a study of shared clonotypes between healthy human individuals. Profiling relied on immunoSEQ multiplex PCR, and the TCRdb table lists in-frame clones only, not all of them. This table has about 2.1 million clones, about 93% appearing once. Sequencing input: naive CD8+ T cells from PBMCs. These receptors originate from a man between 18 and 35 years old in good health. Some clones in this sample may be carry-over from other donors' samples. CDR3s include the opening cysteine and the closing phenylalanine or tryptophan. The D gene is left open where the match is weak. Size values are once, few and many counts, or a class for expanded clones, and some rows have none.

TRBJ2-7,TRBV6-5,TRBD2,-,TGTGCCAGCAGTTACGGCGGGAGAGGCTACGAGCAGTACTTC,CASSYGGRGYEQYF
TRBJ2-7,TRBV6-6,TRBD2,-,TGTGCCAGCAGGCCATGGGGTCTAGCGGGACCCCACGAGCAGTACTTC,CASRPWGLAGPHEQYF
TRBJ2-7,TRBV28,TRBD1,-,TGTGCCAGCACCTCCTGGGGGGACAGGGTTCGCGAGCAGTACTTC,CASTSWGDRVREQYF
TRBJ2-7,TRBV5-6,-,-,TGTGCCAGCAGCCCGTACGAGCAGTACTTC,CASSPYEQYF
TRBJ2-2,TRBV11-2,TRBD2,-,TGTGCCAGCAGCTTTAGCGCTAGCGGATCGAACACCGGGGAGCTGTTTTTT,CASSFSASGSNTGELFF
TRBJ2-1,TRBV7-6,TRBD2,-,TGTGCCAGCAGCTTATCGGCTAGCGGCTACAATGAGCAGTTCTTC,CASSLSASGYNEQFF
TRBJ2-3,TRBV25-1,TRBD2,-,TGTGCCAGCAGTGAGCTAGCGGATAGCACAGATACGCAGTATTTT,CASSELADSTDTQYF
TRBJ2-3,TRBV4-1,-,-,TGCGCCAGCAGCCAAGAATGGACCCCAGCCCGCCCAGATACGCAGTATTTT,CASSQEWTPARPDTQYF
TRBJ2-3,TRBV9,TRBD2,-,TGTGCCAGCAGCGTCCTTATGCAAGCGGGAGGCCCAGATACGCAGTATTTT,CASSVLMQAGGPDTQYF
TRBJ2-2,TRBV2,-,once,TGTGCCACTTGGGCGGGGAAGAACACCGGGGAGCTGTTTTTT,CATWAGKNTGELFF
TRBJ2-7,TRBV4-1,-,-,TGCGCCAGCAGCCAAGATTCTGAGCCTACCTACGAGCAGTACTTC,CASSQDSEPTYEQYF
TRBJ2-7,TRBV28,-,-,TGTGCCAGCAGTCTCGACAGATCAGCAACCTACGAGCAGTACTTC,CASSLDRSATYEQYF
TRBJ2-5,TRBV15,-,-,TGTGCCACCAGCAGAGAGGGCAGGGGTACAGAGACCCAGTACTTC,CATSREGRGTETQYF
TRBJ2-3,TRBV11-2,-,once,TGTGCCAGCAGCTTAGAGTCGAGGGTAACTAGCACAGATACGCAGTATTTT,CASSLESRVTSTDTQYF
TRBJ2-5,TRBV29-1,-,-,TGCAGCGTACCCGTGGGAGTCCAAGAGACCCAGTACTTC,CSVPVGVQETQYF
TRBJ2-7,TRBV27,-,-,TGTGCCAGCAGTTTACCCTCCTACGAGCAGTACTTC,CASSLPSYEQYF
TRBJ2-1,TRBV14,-,-,TGTGCCAGCAGCCGCGGGAAATTAAGCTCCTACAATGAGCAGTTCTTC,CASSRGKLSSYNEQFF
TRBJ2-7,TRBV27,-,-,TGTGCCAGCAGTTTATCCGGGCCCACCGAGCAGTACTTC,CASSLSGPTEQYF
TRBJ1-5,TRBV27,-,-,TGTGCCAGCAGTCCACAAACAGGAATTCAGCCCCAGCATTTT,CASSPQTGIQPQHF
TRBJ1-1,TRBV9,-,-,TGTGCCAGCAGCGTAGCTGGCGGCAGGGCCACTGAAGCTTTCTTT,CASSVAGGRATEAFF
TRBJ2-7,TRBV4-1,-,once,TGCGCCAGCAGCTACGGGGGGCGTGGAACCTACGAGCAGTACTTC,CASSYGGRGTYEQYF
TRBJ1-4,TRBV18,-,-,TGTGCCAGCTCACCACCGGGTGCGGCTGGAGAAAAACTGTTTTTT,CASSPPGAAGEKLFF
TRBJ1-4,TRBV7-8,-,-,TGTGCCAGCAGCTCCCGTACACTATACGGGAGGCATGAAAAACTGTTTTTT,CASSSRTLYGRHEKLFF